This is a list of T cell receptor beta chains from one sample in a study of blood T cell repertoires in COVID-19. Data came from immunoSEQ multiplex PCR; TCRdb stores just in-frame clones and leaves some out. The sample comprises around 250,000 clones, 70% to 90% of which are singletons, and roughly 5% rests with the top ten. The source material was peripheral blood. All receptors derive from a man between 50 and 59 years old with active or convalescent COVID-19. Each CDR3 is given with its conserved first and last residue. The order of the fields is J gene, V gene, D gene, clone size, CDR3 DNA, CDR3 protein. D genes are given only for firm matches. Not every row has a clone size; where given, it reads once, few, many or a size class.

>TRBJ2-7|TRBV6-1|TRBD1|NA
TGTGCCAGCAGCTACGGTTGGACAGGGTCACGCGAGCAGTACTTC
CASSYGWTGSREQYF
>TRBJ1-6|TRBV9|NA|NA
TGTGCCAGCAGCTCTCCTAGAGGCGGGAATAATTCACCCCTCCACTTT
CASSSPRGGNNSPLHF
>TRBJ2-3|TRBV10-2|TRBD2|NA
TGCGCCAGCAGTGACCTAAGCGGGATAGGCACAGATACGCAGTATTTT
CASSDLSGIGTDTQYF
>TRBJ1-2|TRBV27|NA|NA
TGTGCCAGCAGTTTCGGGAGGTTGGGTGGCTACACCTTC
CASSFGRLGGYTF
>TRBJ2-2|TRBV3-1/TRBV3-2|NA|NA
TGTGCCAGCAGCCAATCGGGCACCGGGGAGCTGTTTTTT
CASSQSGTGELFF
>TRBJ2-7|TRBV30|NA|NA
TGTGCCTGGACTCGAAGTGGCCCCTACGAGCAGTACTTC
CAWTRSGPYEQYF
>TRBJ1-2|TRBV6-4|TRBD1|NA
TGTGCCAGTCTCAAAGCCTTGGGACAGGGGGCCTGCGGCTACACCTTC
CASLKALGQGACGYTF
>TRBJ2-5|TRBV7-6|TRBD2|NA
TGTGCCAGCAGCTTAGCGGGGGGGATTAAAGAGACCCAGTACTTC
CASSLAGGIKETQYF
>TRBJ2-1|TRBV12-5|TRBD2|NA
TGTGCTAGTGGTTTGTTCCTGAAGCGGGGTTACAATGAGCAGTTCTTC
CASGLFLKRGYNEQFF
>TRBJ2-7|TRBV9|NA|NA
TGTGCCAGCAGCTTAGGGGCCTCCTACGAGCAGTACTTC
CASSLGASYEQYF
>TRBJ2-1|TRBV7-3|TRBD2|NA
TGTGCCAGCAGCTTTAGACCTGGGACTAGCGGGAGTGTATACAATGAGCAGTTCTTC
CASSFRPGTSGSVYNEQFF
>TRBJ2-7|TRBV5-8|TRBD2|NA
TGTGCCAGCAGCTTAAGGACTAGCGGTCAATCGTTGCCCTACGAGCAGTACTTC
CASSLRTSGQSLPYEQYF
>TRBJ2-3|TRBV12-5|NA|NA
TGTGCTAGTGGTTTGACAGGCACAGATACGCAGTATTTT
CASGLTGTDTQYF
>TRBJ2-3|TRBV7-6|NA|NA
TGTGCCAGCAGCTTTGAGAGGCCCAGGGTCGGCACAGATACGCAGTATTTT
CASSFERPRVGTDTQYF
>TRBJ1-2|TRBV7-2|NA|NA
TGTGCCAGCAGCCCATCTCCCCCCGCGGATGGCTACACCTTC
CASSPSPPADGYTF
>TRBJ2-2|TRBV7-3|TRBD1|NA
TGTGCCAGCAGCTCGGGACAGGGGGCTACCGGGGAGCTGTTTTTT
CASSSGQGATGELFF
>TRBJ2-6|TRBV5-4|TRBD2|NA
TGTGCCAGCAGTTCACGGACTAGCGGGAACTCTGGGGCCAACGTCCTGACTTTC
CASSSRTSGNSGANVLTF
>TRBJ2-7|TRBV4-1|TRBD2|NA
TGCGCCAGCAGCCTAGGGGGTAGCGGGAGGACTCCCCTCTACGAGCAGTACTTC
CASSLGGSGRTPLYEQYF
>TRBJ1-5|TRBV9|NA|NA
TGTGCCAGCAGCTCAGATAGCAATCAGCCCCAGCATTTT
CASSSDSNQPQHF
>TRBJ1-3|TRBV7-9|TRBD1|NA
TGTGCCAGCAGCTTAGTACAGGGGACCTCTGGAAACACCATATATTTT
CASSLVQGTSGNTIYF
>TRBJ1-2|TRBV19|NA|NA
TGTGCCAGTAGTATGGTCCCAGGGGCTGGCTATGGCTACACCTTC
CASSMVPGAGYGYTF
>TRBJ2-7|TRBV5-1|NA|NA
TGCGCCAGCAGCTTGGATGGGAGCTCCTACGAGCAGTACTTC
CASSLDGSSYEQYF
>TRBJ2-1|TRBV6-5|NA|NA
TGTGCCAGCAGTTACTCCAACAATGAGCAGTTCTTC
CASSYSNNEQFF
>TRBJ2-7|TRBV19|TRBD2|NA
TGTGCCAGTAGTATGATCTTAAGACTAGCGGGAGGGCGTTTCGTCTACGAGCAGTACTTC
CASSMILRLAGGRFVYEQYF
>TRBJ2-7|TRBV6-5|NA|NA
TGTGCCAGCTCGCGGGCTCCAGGATACGAGCAGTACTTC
CASSRAPGYEQYF
>TRBJ1-2|TRBV19|TRBD1|once
TGTGCCAGTAGTGACAGGGTTAACTATGGCTACACCTTC
CASSDRVNYGYTF
>TRBJ1-1|TRBV3-1/TRBV3-2|NA|few
TGTGCCACCTCCAGGGGCACTGAAGCTTTCTTT
CATSRGTEAFF
>TRBJ1-5|TRBV2|NA|NA
TGTGCCAGCAGTCAGGGGCTGGAGCAGCCCCAGCATTTT
CASSQGLEQPQHF
>TRBJ1-4|TRBV5-5|NA|NA
TGTGCCAGCAGCTCCCAGGACAGACTGTTTTTT
CASSSQDRLFF
>TRBJ1-2|TRBV6-4|TRBD1|NA
TGTGCCAGCAGTCCTACGACCACAGGGGGCTATGGCTACACCTTC
CASSPTTTGGYGYTF
>TRBJ1-3|TRBV12-5|NA|few
TGTGCTAGTGGTTTCGCCTATGGAAACACCATATATTTT
CASGFAYGNTIYF